This TCR beta chain was captured by sequencing in a study of early T cells in non-severe SARS-CoV-2 infection (dated by TCRdb to the early 2020s). Context from the whole study: Because TCR sequencing relied on bulk RNA taken from unsorted whole blood, pairing of alpha and beta chains was not possible. The paper's findings and limits, for the study overall: Matching against VDJdb was skewed toward anti-spike CD8 responses, likely underestimated virus-specific expansions, and missed private and CD4 specificities.

Preparation of the library involved 5' RACE. TCRdb shows the sequencer as NextSeq 500. In the TCR library protocol, unique molecular identifiers were attached to individual cDNA molecules to correct for PCR bias and sequencing error. Both TCR alpha and beta chains were sequenced, and tight co-correlation was observed between alpha and beta sequence abundances in each sample. The original pipeline was this. V gene, J gene and CDR3 annotation of TCR sequences was performed with Decombinator V4. TCRs were defined as expanded if a significant change between any two time points was detected under a Poisson model with p below 0.0001. Abundances of TCRs were expressed as counts per million after normalisation to the total number of TCRs sequenced in each sample. MAIT TCRs were defined by TRAV1-2 paired with TRAJ12, TRAJ20 or TRAJ33, and iNKT TCRs by TRAV10 paired with TRAJ18. A search of VDJdb, accessed on 1 November 2021, was run for TCRs annotated to CMV, EBV and SARS-CoV-2, with TCRs annotated for multiple antigens excluded. In-frame beta chains were kept once TCRdb had trimmed the public reads at Q25 with fastp and called clones with MiXCR. Rows merge per CDR3 protein into single entries with the most common DNA and genes. The V and J calls and clone size come from TCRdb's table, not from the authors' own analysis. The sample has fewer than 55,000 distinct CDR3 sequences on record, around 6.5% of them singletons. The ten largest clonotypes hold less than 25% of the sample.

The study was a case-control design nested within a healthcare worker cohort in London, UK, with weekly nasopharyngeal swab PCR tests and blood sampling. Healthcare workers were enrolled in the week of the UK lockdown, from 23 to 31 March 2020, and were followed every week for up to roughly 15 weeks. This clonotype occurred a few times. Its specific antigen is unknown. No base qualities exist here, and no much larger clone lies one base off it. From cysteine to phenylalanine, the CDR3 is 13 amino acids long. This entry keeps only the CDR3 DNA: 39 bases, framed from base 1. From the germline V gene, CDR1 is SGHRS and CDR2 is YFSETQ. A distance of 13 bases separates the germline ends of V and J, which lose 6 bases and 4 bases respectively.

This clonotype was obtained from an adult who was a healthcare worker with PCR-confirmed SARS-CoV-2 infection or an uninfected control (not recorded which). This receptor chain uses TRBV5-1 and TRBJ2-5, with the D gene not confidently named. Sequenced here: whole blood, sampled at baseline. The sequenced DNA: TGCGCCAGCACGGCTCCAGTTTTAGAGACCCAGTACTTC. This translates into CASTAPVLETQYF.